This entry lists 25 T cell receptor beta chains sequenced from one sample in a study of CD8+ T cells in alopecia areata. It was cDNA, reverse transcribed from extracted RNA, that served as the sequencing template. Profiled with immunoSEQ multiplex PCR; TCRdb holds only in-frame clones, not every one. The sample lists approximately 280,000 clones, none appearing once, the ten largest making up around 1.2%. Sorting of pooled cutaneous lymph node cells was based on CD4, CD8alpha, NKG2D, NKG2ACE and other markers. Material: CD4+ T cells sorted from a lymph node. Receptor source: a C3H/HeJ mouse with alopecia areata. The strain bears MHC haplotype H2-k.

Comment on this clone: Gene names are mouse gene names. The missing CDR3 end, 3 residues past where the read stops, is filled in from the germline J gene. Other DNA sequences in this specimen translate into the identical CDR3. The genes are TRBV19 and TRBJ1-6; the match to TRBD1 covers 7 bases. TRBJ1-6 carries the ORF label, with uncertain function. The CDR3 runs 14 residues. V lost 5 bases, J lost 4 bases, and 3 bases stayed unmatched. Per germline, CDR1 FNHDT and CDR2 SITEND (reference sequence). The sequenced part of the CDR3 DNA is TGTGCCAGCAGGCGGGACAGTTATAATTCGCCC. Protein sequence: CASRRDSYNSP. The entire CDR3 protein reads CASRRDSYNSPLYF.

About this clone: Here the gene names and germline are mouse. The read ends 4 residues early relative to the CDR3; the germline J gene fills the gap. This rearrangement joins TRBV13-3 to TRBJ2-5, with a possible D match to TRBD1 (5 bases). The CDR3 consists of 13 residues. The ends were cut back, 4 bases at V and 2 bases at J, with 8 bases in the middle. Germline V CDR1 and CDR2: NNHDY, SYVADS. The DNA read from the CDR3 is TGTGCCAGCAGTAGACAGTTCCAAGAC. Translated: CASSRQFQD. The full CDR3 reads CASSRQFQDTQYF.

To note about this clone: Here the gene names and germline are mouse. The CDR3 goes on 4 residues after the read ends, and that part is filled in from the germline J gene. The chain combines TRBV19 with TRBJ2-2; tentative D call: TRBD1 (6 bases). V gave up 3 bases and J gave up 6 bases, with 12 bases separating them. The CDR3 sequence is 14 residues long. Germline-derived CDR1 and CDR2 are FNHDT and SITEND (reference sequence). The CDR3 bases that were read are TGTGCCAGCAGTAGCCAAACAGGGCCCGGG. Protein: CASSSQTGPG. The CDR3, in full, reads CASSSQTGPGQLYF.

Concerning this clone itself: The gene names here belong to mouse. The read ends 3 residues early relative to the CDR3; the germline J gene fills the gap. The same CDR3 arises from other DNA sequences in this sample as well. The V and J genes are TRBV13-2 and TRBJ1-6; tentative D call: TRBD1 (6 bases). TRBJ1-6 is filed as an ORF, its function uncertain. This CDR3 comprises 15 residues. With 0 bases removed from V and 5 bases from J, the gap between germline ends came to 9 bases. Per germline, CDR1 NNHNN and CDR2 SYGAGS (reference sequence). The CDR3 DNA, read in part, is TGTGCCAGCGGTGATGCCAGGGGAGATAATTCGCCC. Its protein is CASGDARGDNSP. The CDR3 in full is CASGDARGDNSPLYF.

The table lists this clone with a few counts. Gene names and germline refer to mouse. This chain's CDR3 is CASSATSAETLYF. The covered CDR3 bases are TGTGCCAGCAGCGCAACTAGTGCAGAA. The genes are TRBV5 and TRBJ2-3, with D unclear. Read coverage stops 4 residues before the CDR3 terminus; the germline J gene supplies the remainder. Germline V lookup: CDR1 LGHNA, CDR2 YNLKQL (reference sequence). CDR3 length: 13 residues. Deletions cut 5 bases from V and 0 bases from J, with 6 bases between.

Regarding this clone: Each gene name is a mouse one. The read stops 4 residues short of the end of the CDR3; the missing end is completed from the germline J gene. The chain carries TRBV1 and TRBJ2-1, with 11 bases lining up with TRBD2. With V trimmed by 1 base and J by 2 bases, 4 bases remained unmatched. From germline, CDR1 is NSQYPW and CDR2 LRSPGD (reference sequence). CDR3 length equals 17 residues. CDR3 loop: CTCSAGLGGGYYAEQFF. The covered CDR3 bases are TGCACCTGCAGTGCAGGACTGGGGGGGGGTTACTATGCT.

A remark on this clone: This could be a read error, since a much larger clone is one nucleotide away. Any gene name here is a mouse gene name. Sequencing ends 4 residues short of the CDR3 end; the germline J gene provides the rest. This CDR3 is also generated by other DNA sequences in the sample. The chain couples TRBV19 to TRBJ2-5; D possibly corresponds to TRBD1 (6 bases). This CDR3 is built from 13 residues. V was trimmed by 5 bases and J by 0 bases, leaving 7 bases between them. The germline gives CDR1 FNHDT, CDR2 SITEND (reference sequence). CDR3 region: CASRGTNQDTQYF. The part of the CDR3 DNA that was read is TGTGCCAGCAGGGGGACAAACCAAGAC. Full variable domain (missing parts from reference TRBV19 and TRBJ2-5): GGIITQTPKFLIGQEGQKLTLKCQQNFNHDTMYWYRQDSGKGLRLIYYSITENDLQKGDLSEGYDASREKKSSFSLTVTSAQKNEMAVFLCASRGTNQDTQYFGPGTRLLVL.

This clone turned up a few times. Mouse gene names and germline throughout. The CDR3 is cut off 3 residues early in the read; its end comes from the germline J gene. The V gene is TRBV19, the J gene TRBJ1-6; the D is unclear. TRBJ1-6 is marked as an open reading frame, function uncertain. The V end lost 5 bases, the J end lost 7 bases, and 7 bases lay between the germline ends. Germline V gene sequence: CDR1 FNHDT, CDR2 SITEND (reference sequence). This CDR3 comprises 12 residues. CDR3 DNA, as far as it was read: TGTGCCAGCAGCCCACAGAATTCGCCC. Amino acids: CASSPQNSP. The whole CDR3 reads CASSPQNSPLYF.

There are a few counts of this clone. The genes and germline here are from mouse. The read terminates 4 residues ahead of where the CDR3 ends, so the germline J gene completes it. V usage is TRBV13-1 and J usage is TRBJ2-5, with 8 positions matching TRBD1. The CDR3 is 15 residues long. CDR1 and CDR2 (germline): NSHNY, SYGAGN. The CDR3 sequence is CASSDSRDRTDTQYF. The sequenced part of the CDR3 DNA is TGTGCCAGCAGTGATTCCCGGGACAGGACGGAC.

Points on this clone: Any gene name here is a mouse gene name. Coverage ceases 4 residues before the CDR3 finishes, and the germline J gene fills in the end. This chain connects TRBV19 to TRBJ2-7; TRBD2 matches 9 bases. The length of the CDR3 is 15 residues. Germline V CDR1 and CDR2: FNHDT, SITEND (reference sequence). The V and J ends lost 5 bases and 0 bases, in that order; junction bases with no gene match: 6. CDR3 bases read: TGTGCCAGCAGGACCAACTGGGGGGACTCCTAT. It specifies CASRTNWGDSY. The complete CDR3 sequence is CASRTNWGDSYEQYF.

This clone appeared a few times. This may arise from a read error, as a much more abundant clone is one base away. Mouse names are used for the genes. The CDR3 extends 4 residues past the end of the read, so its final part is completed from the germline J gene. V and J are TRBV19 and TRBJ2-7; TRBD2 aligns across 10 bases. The length of the CDR3 is 14 residues. J lost 0 bases, V lost 4 bases, and 1 base had no gene match. Germline V gene sequence: CDR1 FNHDT, CDR2 SITEND (reference sequence). The part of the CDR3 DNA that was read is TGTGCCAGCAGTTGGACTGGGGGCTCCTAT. It yields the protein CASSWTGGSY. From start to end, the CDR3 is CASSWTGGSYEQYF. The entire variable domain, with the rest obtained from reference TRBV19 and TRBJ2-7, is as follows: GGIITQTPKFLIGQEGQKLTLKCQQNFNHDTMYWYRQDSGKGLRLIYYSITENDLQKGDLSEGYDASREKKSSFSLTVTSAQKNEMAVFLCASSWTGGSYEQYFGPGTRLTVL.

As concerns this clone: Each gene name is a mouse one. The read terminates 4 residues before the CDR3 end, so the remaining end is supplied by the germline J gene. The V call is TRBV17, the J call TRBJ2-1; a weak D match, TRBD2 (7 bases). Germline CDR1 reads MNHDT; CDR2 reads YYDKIL. The CDR3 extends over 15 amino acids. Deletions cut 0 bases from V and 3 bases from J, with 9 bases between. CDR3 residues: CASSREGGLYAEQFF. The sequenced part of the CDR3 DNA is TGTGCTAGCAGTAGAGAAGGGGGGCTCTATGCT. Full variable domain (remainder filled in from reference TRBV17 and TRBJ2-1): DTTVKQNPRYKLARVGKPVNLICSQTMNHDTMYWYQKKPNQAPKLLLFYYDKILNREADTFEKFQSSRPNNSFCSLYIGSAGLEYSAMYLCASSREGGLYAEQFFGPGTRLTVL.

In the case of this clone: Gene names and germline refer to mouse. The read gets to within 4 residues of the CDR3 end, and the germline J gene fills in the rest. The genes are TRBV1 and TRBJ2-1; 10 nucleotides align to TRBD2. Germline CDR1 NSQYPW, CDR2 LRSPGD (reference sequence). The CDR3 runs to 14 residues. V trimming: 7 bases; J trimming: 6 bases; junction bases outside the gene matches: 6. The CDR3 bases that were read are TGCACCTGCAACGACTGGGGGGAGACTGCT. The encoded protein is CTCNDWGETA. The whole CDR3 sequence is CTCNDWGETAEQFF.

Notes on this clone: Each gene name is a mouse one. Sequencing ends 4 residues short of the CDR3 end; the germline J gene provides the rest. The gene calls are TRBV13-1 and TRBJ2-7; possibly TRBD1 for D (5 bases). Germline CDR1 NSHNY, CDR2 SYGAGN. CDR3 length equals 14 residues. Trimming removed 0 bases at V and 1 base at J, with 8 bases between. The CDR3 DNA, read in part, is TGTGCCAGCAGTGATGACCAGGGATCCTAT. Residues: CASSDDQGSY. The full CDR3 reads CASSDDQGSYEQYF.

This clone was recorded many times. Mouse germline and gene names are used. The read is 4 residues too short to cover the CDR3 end, so that end is filled in from the germline J gene. J is TRBJ1-2 and V is TRBV13-3, with D hard to call. The CDR3 has 12 amino acids. V lost 6 bases and J lost 3, with 9 bases in between. CDR1 and CDR2 from the germline V gene are NNHDY and SYVADS. The CDR3 is CASNNKDSDYTF. CDR3 DNA (partial): TGTGCCAGCAACAACAAAGACTCC.

With regard to this clone: Gene names are the mouse ones. The read ends 4 residues early relative to the CDR3; the germline J gene fills the gap. The chain is built from TRBV13-1 and TRBJ2-1, with 9 positions matching TRBD2. This CDR3 has 17 residues. J was trimmed by 1 base and V by 0 bases; bases with no gene match: 5. Germline CDR1 reads NSHNY; CDR2 reads SYGAGN. The CDR3 here is CASSDASLGGNYAEQFF. The CDR3 DNA, read in part, is TGTGCCAGCAGTGATGCGTCACTGGGGGGCAACTATGCT.

A few counts support this clone. Genes and germline come from the mouse. Read coverage stops 4 residues before the CDR3 terminus; the germline J gene supplies the remainder. The chain couples TRBV13-1 to TRBJ2-1; the match to TRBD2 covers 11 bases. The CDR3 sequence is 16 residues long. V shed 2 bases, J shed 4 bases, and the junction held 5 bases outside the gene matches. The V gene's germline CDR1 is NSHNY and CDR2 SYGAGN. The sequenced part of the CDR3 DNA is TGTGCCAGCAGTGACCCCGGACTGGGGGGATATGCT. This sequence encodes CASSDPGLGGYA. In full, the CDR3 is CASSDPGLGGYAEQFF.

In the case of this clone: Gene names refer to mouse genes. The read gets to within 4 residues of the CDR3 end, and the germline J gene fills in the rest. This chain connects TRBV5 to TRBJ2-7, with D hard to call. Germline V lookup: CDR1 LGHNA, CDR2 YNLKQL (reference sequence). The CDR3 length is 13 residues. The CDR3 loop is CASSQEGKYEQYF. The sequenced part of the CDR3 DNA is TGTGCCAGCAGCCAAGAGGGGAAATAT.

With regard to this clone: Mouse gene names apply. The read halts 4 residues ahead of the CDR3 end, with the missing end drawn from the germline J gene. This rearrangement joins TRBV26 to TRBJ2-4, with TRBD1 matching over 8 bases. This CDR3 has 13 residues. Looked up from germline, CDR1 is KGHPV and CDR2 is FQNQEV (reference sequence). Partial CDR3 DNA: TGTGCCAGCCCCGGACAGGGAAAAAAC. Residues: CASPGQGKN. The CDR3, in full, reads CASPGQGKNTLYF.

Comments on this clone: Genes here carry mouse names. The CDR3 end falls 3 residues outside the read, so it is completed with the germline J gene. Other DNA sequences from this sample encode an identical CDR3 as well. This chain connects TRBV13-1 to TRBJ1-6; 7 bases are a match to TRBD1. TRBJ1-6 counts as an open reading frame of uncertain function. This CDR3 is 15 amino acids long. The junction had 4 bases not matched to a gene; V was cut back by 3 bases and J by 4 bases. Germline CDR1 is NSHNY and CDR2 is SYGAGN. The CDR3 DNA, read in part, is TGTGCCAGCAGTGCCGGGACAGCATATAATTCGCCC. Its translation: CASSAGTAYNSP. The entire CDR3 protein reads CASSAGTAYNSPLYF.

About this clone: Each gene name is a mouse one. The read ends 4 residues shy of where the CDR3 ends; the end is completed using the germline J gene. The rearrangement joins TRBV17 to TRBJ2-1, with TRBD2 matching 7 bases. CDR1 is MNHDT, CDR2 YYDKIL, per germline. The CDR3 spans 15 residues. After removal of 2 bases from V and 1 base from J, the junction contained 2 bases not matched to a gene. The CDR3 loop is CASSRFGGNYAEQFF. The CDR3 DNA, read in part, is TGTGCTAGCAGTAGATTTGGGGGGAACTATGCT.

Comments on this clone: This may be a read error: a much more frequent sequence differs by one nucleotide. Any gene name here is a mouse gene name. Sequencing ends 4 residues short of the CDR3 end; the germline J gene provides the rest. This sample also contains other DNA sequences that code for the same CDR3. The genes are TRBV13-1 and TRBJ2-1; tentatively, D is TRBD2 (6 bases). This CDR3 region has 14 residues. Germline V gene sequence: CDR1 NSHNY, CDR2 SYGAGN. V was pared by 2 bases and J by 1 base, with 7 bases between. CDR3 in amino acids: CASSDGGNYAEQFF. CDR3 DNA (partial): TGTGCCAGCAGTGACGGGGGGAACTATGCT.

This clone has a handful of counts. Gene names denote mouse genes. The read finishes 4 residues shy of the CDR3 end, and the germline J gene is used to complete it. Other DNA sequences of this sample code for an identical CDR3. The chain combines TRBV13-2 with TRBJ2-2; 9 bases are shared with TRBD1. V lost 2 bases, J lost 2 bases, and 4 bases stayed unmatched. The length of the CDR3 is 16 residues. The germline V gene encodes CDR1 NNHNN and CDR2 SYGAGS (reference sequence). CDR3 DNA, as far as it was read: TGTGCCAGCGGTGACCCCGGGACAGGGAACACCGGG. Translation gives CASGDPGTGNTG. The full CDR3 protein reads CASGDPGTGNTGQLYF.

About this clone itself: The genes and germline here are from mouse. The sequenced fragment ends 3 residues before the CDR3 boundary, so the rest is inferred from the germline J gene. The chain has TRBV13-2 and TRBJ1-6, with D perhaps matching TRBD1 (6 bases). TRBJ1-6 is filed as an ORF, its function uncertain. This CDR3 has 15 amino acids. Germline assignment: CDR1 NNHNN and CDR2 SYGAGS (reference sequence). Trimming removed 5 bases at V and 0 bases at J, with 9 bases between. The CDR3 spells CASGIQGSYNSPLYF. The CDR3 bases that were read are TGTGCCAGCGGGATACAGGGTTCCTATAATTCGCCC.

About this clone: Here the gene names and germline are mouse. The read finishes 4 residues shy of the CDR3 end, and the germline J gene is used to complete it. The chain combines TRBV13-3 with TRBJ2-5; D is perhaps TRBD1 (5 bases). Germline CDR1 reads NNHDY; CDR2 reads SYVADS. This CDR3 contains 13 residues. The covered CDR3 bases are TGTGCCAGCAGTGATCTCAGGGAAGAC. It encodes CASSDLRED. The whole CDR3 sequence reads CASSDLREDTQYF.